This T cell receptor (beta chain) comes out of a study of blood T cell repertoires in COVID-19. Across the study: The United States, Italy and Spain provided the acute and convalescent COVID-19 samples. PBMCs, B-cell-depleted T cells, or T cells provided the cDNA or gDNA that made up the material.

In the authors' workflow: Amplification with reference gene primers provided the estimates of nucleated cell counts. The data were produced by immunoSEQ multiplex PCR, yet TCRdb's version contains in-frame clones alone and is incomplete. The V and J calls and clone size come from that table; D and trimming were worked out from the DNA. The table has roughly 80,000 clones, about four fifths seen once. Material for sequencing was peripheral blood. This TCR came from a man older than 75 with acute or convalescent COVID-19.

The CDR3 bases are TGTGCCAGCAGCCGATCCGCCTGGGACAGGGTTAACAATGAGCAGTTCTTC. Protein product: CASSRSAWDRVNNEQFF. The rearrangement links TRBV7-6 to TRBJ2-1; 9 bases align to TRBD1. The V and J ends lost 5 bases and 5 bases, in that order; junction bases with no gene match: 13. This CDR3 spans 17 amino acids. Per the germline V gene, CDR1 is SGHVS and CDR2 is FNYEAQ.